This note documents a single TCR beta chain sequence. Each CDR3 protein gets one entry after TCRdb re-called the 5' RACE reads with MiXCR. The sample records 150,000 to 200,000 distinct CDR3 sequences, 11% being singletons. The sample originates from a study of T-cell memory formation after mild COVID-19. Germline assignment: CDR1 SGHTA and CDR2 FQGNSA. Trimming took 5 bases from V and 5 from J, leaving 15 bases between them. The CDR3 totals 14 residues. The rearrangement joins TRBV7-2 to TRBJ2-5; D uncertain. Source material: PBMCs or a T cell subset sorted from them (not recorded which). The sequence derives from a man younger than 35 who had mild COVID-19 (a few samples of this study predate the infection). Cell type and time point are not known. CDR3 residues: CASSQFGMRETQYF. The DNA of the CDR3 is TGTGCCAGCAGCCAATTCGGAATGCGCGAGACCCAGTACTTC.